The clone carrying this TCR beta chain was counted a single time. These data come from a study of blood T cell repertoires in COVID-19. Study as a whole: PBMCs, B-cell-depleted T cells, or T cells were the source of the cDNA or gDNA that made up the material.

V lost 1 base, J lost 9 bases, and 12 bases lay in between. CDR3 length: 13 residues. CDR1 is SEHNR and CDR2 is FQNEAQ in the germline V gene (reference sequence). Sequenced by immunoSEQ multiplex PCR; TCRdb stores in-frame clones only, minus some. The sample gives some 76,000 clones, approximately 80% of which show up once; about 13% is in the top ten. The chain carries TRBV7-9 and TRBJ1-2; D call uncertain. The sequence was obtained from a man in his fifties with COVID-19, enrolled during active disease. The sequenced material came from peripheral blood. CDR3 loop: CASSLGRGGRYTF. The CDR3 DNA reads as TGTGCCAGCAGCTTAGGACGGGGAGGACGCTACACCTTC.